This passage covers 9 T cell receptor beta chains from one sample sequenced in a study of cytomegalovirus exposure and HLA in healthy donors. Primers included in the PCR were 60 Vbeta and 13 Jbeta primers. The data were produced by immunoSEQ multiplex PCR, yet TCRdb's version contains in-frame clones alone and is incomplete. The table records approximately 100,000 clones, approximately 80% of them present only once. Sequenced: PBMCs. These receptors all come from a female donor in good health and CMV-seropositive.

V usage is TRBV5-4 and J usage is TRBJ2-5; D is ambiguous. Germline assignment: CDR1 SGHNT and CDR2 YYREEE (reference sequence). The germline V and J ends were trimmed by 2 bases and 5 bases, with 7 bases remaining between them. The length of the CDR3 is 12 residues. CDR3 sequence (DNA): TGTGCCAGCAGCTTACGGCGGGAGACCCAGTACTTC. Its protein product is CASSLRRETQYF.

This sequence joins TRBV5-1 and TRBJ2-2, with a possible D match to TRBD2 (6 bases). The V end was cut by 4 bases, the J end by 2 bases, with 12 bases between. Per germline, CDR1 SGHRS and CDR2 YFSETQ. The CDR3 runs to 15 residues. The CDR3 DNA is TGCGCCAGCAGCCCGCCGGGAGCTAACACCGGGGAGCTGTTTTTT. This codes for CASSPPGANTGELFF.

Note on this clone: The junction and the germline gene differ at one end; a read error may be behind it. The chain is built from TRBV5-6 and TRBJ2-2; D possibly corresponds to TRBD2 (5 bases). The CDR3 spans 14 residues. Germline V gene data show CDR1 as SGHDT and CDR2 as YYEEEE. Here the CDR3 reads CASSRGGWPGKLFF. Written as DNA, the CDR3 is TGTGCCAGCAGCAGAGGTGGGTGGCCCGGGAAGCTGTTTTTT.

This chain uses TRBV7-2 with TRBJ2-3, with 10 bases fitting TRBD2. With 6 bases clipped from V and 2 bases from J, the junction kept 8 bases outside the gene matches. The CDR3 runs to 16 residues. Germline V gives CDR1 SGHTA, CDR2 FQGNSA. The CDR3 DNA reads as TGTGCCAGCAGTCAAACTAGCGGGGAGTACACAGATACGCAGTATTTT. It codes for CASSQTSGEYTDTQYF.

The genes are TRBV5-4 and TRBJ2-5; 8 bases match TRBD2. CDR1 SGHNT and CDR2 YYREEE come from the germline V gene (reference sequence). CDR3 length: 13 amino acids. J was trimmed by 0 bases and V by 7 bases; bases with no gene match: 2. In nucleotides, the CDR3 is TGTGCCAGCCGCGGGAGGTACCAAGAGACCCAGTACTTC. Its translation is CASRGRYQETQYF.

The J gene is TRBJ1-1, the V gene TRBV29-1; possible D gene TRBD1, 5 bases. The V gene lost 7 bases and the J gene lost 0 bases, with 15 bases spanning the gap. Germline assignment: CDR1 SQVTM and CDR2 ANQGSEA. The CDR3 has 14 amino acids. In DNA form, the CDR3 reads TGCAGCGCCGACCTGGGGGGGATGAACACTGAAGCTTTCTTT. Encoded protein: CSADLGGMNTEAFF.

This clone was observed a handful of times. The chain employs TRBV5-1 and TRBJ1-1; tentative D call: TRBD1 (5 bases). In germline, CDR1 is SGHRS, CDR2 YFSETQ. The CDR3 runs to 14 residues. V lost 1 base and J lost 3, with 10 bases in between. CDR3 DNA sequence: TGCGCCAGCAGCTTGCGGGGGACCCACACTGAAGCTTTCTTT. Encoded protein: CASSLRGTHTEAFF.

This chain connects TRBV7-6 to TRBJ2-7; the match to TRBD1 covers 7 bases. The CDR3 runs 14 residues. Germline trimming cut 5 bases from V and 6 bases from J; bases unmatched to any gene: 10. Looked up from germline, CDR1 is SGHVS and CDR2 is FNYEAQ. CDR3: CASSPRVGGSEQYF. CDR3 bases: TGTGCCAGCAGCCCGCGGGTAGGGGGCAGCGAGCAGTACTTC.

V is TRBV7-9 and J is TRBJ2-2; possibly TRBD2 for D (7 bases). Trimming stripped 8 bases from V and 5 bases from J, with 15 bases between. The CDR3 consists of 14 residues. Germline V gives CDR1 SEHNR, CDR2 FQNEAQ (reference sequence). CDR3: CASEGGARTGELFF. In DNA form, the CDR3 reads TGTGCCAGCGAGGGGGGGGCGCGAACCGGGGAGCTGTTTTTT.